In its sample, the clone carrying this T cell receptor (beta chain) was seen many times. Its antigen is not known. Tagging with unique molecular identifiers was applied to individual cDNA molecules. TCRdb itself ran the 5' RACE reads through MiXCR, one entry per CDR3 protein. In the table there are 60,000 to 90,000 distinct CDR3 sequences, over 8.5% of which are singletons. This record comes from a study of early T cells in non-severe SARS-CoV-2 infection. About the study: Bulk RNA taken from unsorted whole blood was sequenced, leaving chains unpaired.

Trimming left V 0 bases short and J 3 bases short, with 13 bases between. The CDR3 totals 16 residues. Looked up from germline, CDR1 is SGHVS and CDR2 is FQNEAQ. Study-level findings and limits: Private and CD4 specificities were missed by VDJdb matching, which favored anti-spike CD8 responses.

The clonotype comes from an adult who was a healthcare worker with PCR-confirmed SARS-CoV-2 infection or an uninfected control (not recorded which). Sequenced input: whole blood. This sequence joins TRBV7-8 and TRBJ2-3, with D uncertain. The CDR3: CASSLAVNTFTDTQYF. Written as DNA, the CDR3 is TGTGCCAGCAGCTTAGCTGTTAACACCTTTACAGATACGCAGTATTTT.